This T cell receptor (beta chain) emerged from a study of response to subunit inactivated influenza vaccine (dated by TCRdb to the late 2010s). Concerning the study at large: Deep quantitative T cell receptor repertoire profiling was used in the study to track responses to a trivalent subunit inactivated influenza vaccine. Results the study describes overall, beyond this receptor: According to the authors, only a limited number of new T cells may be recruited by each seasonal influenza vaccination.

Including cysteine and phenylalanine, the CDR3 has 16 amino acids. CDR3 DNA is the only sequence kept; it has 48 bases, read in frame from the first base. For this chain, trimming is 5 bases at the V end and 5 bases at the J end, and the number of junction bases without a gene match is 7. CDR1 and CDR2 are drawn from the germline V gene: KGHSH, LQKENI. Of note for this clonotype: Its antigen specificity is not known. No clone much larger than this one lies a single base away; base qualities are absent.

Library preparation was by RT-PCR. TCRdb lists the instrument as Illumina HiSeq 2500. The raw public reads went through TCRdb reprocessing: fastp at Q25, MiXCR clone calling, in-frame beta chains kept. Each entry merges the rows of one CDR3 protein and shows their most common DNA and genes. In all, the sample holds more than 600,000 distinct CDR3 sequences, and approximately 18% of those were seen once. The ten largest clones represent around 9.9% of the sample. The chain links TRBV18 with TRBJ2-2, with TRBD2 identical over 11 junction bases. The source material was PBMCs from blood, sampled around 5 days after vaccination. The origin of this receptor is a man between 45 and 60 years old who received an inactivated influenza vaccine. Donor details come from another sample of the same person, matched by shared clones. The DNA reads TGTGCCAGCTCAGCAATGACTAGCGGGGCGACCGGGGAGCTGTTTTTT. Translated, this gives CASSAMTSGATGELFF.